This passage covers 21 T cell receptor beta chains from one sample sequenced in a study of response to subunit inactivated influenza vaccine. MiXCR, applied by TCRdb to the RT-PCR reads, yields one record per CDR3 protein. The data show more than 400,000 distinct CDR3 sequences, under 8.5% seen once. This specimen consisted of PBMCs from blood, obtained around 25 months after vaccination. The receptors stem from a man aged 50 to 69 who received an inactivated influenza vaccine.

The sample holds many counts of this clonotype. The rearrangement joins TRBV7-2 to TRBJ2-5; a possible D gene is TRBD1 (5 bases). Germline CDR1 reads SGHTA; CDR2 reads FQGNSA. V lost 1 base to trimming and J lost 5 bases, with 11 bases between them. The CDR3 has 14 amino acids. For the CDR3, the DNA is TGTGCCAGCAGCTTAGGACAGCGCCCGGAGACCCAGTACTTC. Residues: CASSLGQRPETQYF. Variable domain in full (rest from reference TRBV7-2 and TRBJ2-5): GAGVSQSPSNKVTEKGKDVELRCDPISGHTALYWYRQSLGQGLEFLIYFQGNSAPDKSGLPSDRFSAERTGGSVSTLTIQRTQQEDSAVYLCASSLGQRPETQYFGPGTRLLVL.

This clonotype occurred many times. The chain has TRBV18 and TRBJ2-7; a weak D match, TRBD1 (6 bases). Germline V gene sequence: CDR1 KGHSH, CDR2 LQKENI. The V end was cut by 3 bases, the J end by 0 bases, with 21 bases between. The CDR3 sequence is 18 residues long. The CDR3 DNA follows: TGTGCCAGCTCACCCCTCTTCGGCCAGGGGCTGTCCTCCTACGAGCAGTACTTC. Translating gives CASSPLFGQGLSSYEQYF.

This clonotype appeared a few times. As DNA, the CDR3 is TGTGCCAGCAGTTCGAGCGGATGGGACGAGCAGTACTTC. Translation gives CASSSSGWDEQYF. The V call is TRBV27, the J call TRBJ2-7, with a tentative D call TRBD2 (5 bases). CDR3 length: 13 amino acids. V shed 4 bases and J shed 5 bases, with 12 bases lying between them. Germline CDR1 is MNHEY and CDR2 is SMNVEV (reference sequence).

This rearrangement joins TRBV14 to TRBJ1-3, with a weak D call TRBD1 (5 bases). The CDR3 covers 15 residues. The V gene's germline CDR1 is SGHDN and CDR2 FVKESK. Trimming took 4 bases from V and 0 from J, leaving 10 bases between them. This CDR3 is CASSRDSDSGNTIYF. The CDR3 DNA follows: TGTGCCAGCAGCCGTGACAGCGACTCTGGAAACACCATATATTTT.

This clonotype was seen only a few times. The V gene is TRBV5-5, the J gene TRBJ2-2, with TRBD2 matching 13 bases. The CDR3 contains 16 residues. V lost 4 bases to trimming and J lost 4 bases; unmatched junction nucleotides: 4. Germline CDR1 and CDR2: SGHKS and YYEKEE (reference sequence). For the CDR3, the DNA is TGTGCCAGCAGCCTCCGGACTAGCGGGAGCACCGGGGAGCTGTTTTTT. It encodes CASSLRTSGSTGELFF.

This clonotype has only a few counts. The chain links TRBV20-1 to TRBJ1-1; D is unclear. The CDR3 totals 11 residues. Per the germline V gene, CDR1 is DFQATT and CDR2 is SNEGSKA (reference sequence). CDR3 sequence (DNA): TGCAGGACGACTTTGAACACTGAAGCTTTCTTT. Translation: CRTTLNTEAFF.

The chain uses TRBV20-1 and TRBJ2-5; 7 bases fit TRBD2. The germline CDR1 and CDR2 sequences are DFQATT and SNEGSKA (reference sequence). CDR3 size: 14 residues. Germline trimming cut 1 base from V and 2 bases from J; bases unmatched to any gene: 4. The CDR3 nucleotides read TGCAGTGCTAGAGGGCGGGGGAATCAAGAGACCCAGTACTTC. It encodes CSARGRGNQETQYF.

This clonotype occurred many times. This rearrangement joins TRBV6-2 or TRBV6-3 to TRBJ2-1; 7 bases are shared with TRBD1. Germline V gene data show CDR1 as MNHEY and CDR2 as SVGEGT. V dropped 7 bases and J dropped 3; count of bases not matched to a gene: 6. This CDR3 spans 14 amino acids. CDR3 in amino acids: CASTPQGHYNEQFF. The CDR3 nucleotides read TGTGCCAGCACCCCACAGGGGCACTACAATGAGCAGTTCTTC.

The gene calls are TRBV28 and TRBJ2-5; weak D call: TRBD2 (6 bases). CDR3 length equals 16 residues. Germline-derived CDR1 and CDR2 are MDHEN and SYDVKM. Trimming shortened V by 4 bases and J by 1 base, and 16 bases separated the two germline ends. The CDR3, as DNA: TGTGCCAGCAGTTCCCCCGGGCGGGGCAGCCAAGAGACCCAGTACTTC. This sequence encodes CASSSPGRGSQETQYF.

The V gene is TRBV6-2 or TRBV6-3, the J gene TRBJ2-7; no firm D call. V gave up 0 bases and J gave up 3 bases, with 9 bases separating them. CDR3 length: 14 amino acids. Per the germline V gene, CDR1 is MNHEY and CDR2 is SVGEGT. CDR3 region: CASSYSVTDYEQYF. CDR3 sequence (DNA): TGTGCCAGCAGTTACTCGGTGACGGACTACGAGCAGTACTTC.

This clonotype has ten or more counts. V gene TRBV29-1 combines with J gene TRBJ2-3, with D possibly matching TRBD1 (6 bases). Germline V gene lookup returns CDR1 SQVTM and CDR2 ANQGSEA. Trimming pared 0 bases from V and 6 bases from J, leaving 13 bases between. The CDR3 totals 14 residues. CDR3 amino acids: CSVEDHNRADTQYF. CDR3 in DNA: TGCAGCGTTGAAGATCATAACAGGGCCGATACGCAGTATTTT.

The V gene is TRBV2, the J gene TRBJ2-5, with D uncertain. Germline V CDR1 and CDR2: SNHLY, FYNNEI. The V gene lost 4 bases and the J gene lost 5 bases, with 8 bases spanning the gap. The CDR3 contains 12 residues. The CDR3 is CASSVLAETQYF. The DNA of the CDR3 is TGTGCCAGCAGTGTACTCGCGGAGACCCAGTACTTC.

This clonotype was picked up many times. This sequence joins TRBV12-3 or TRBV12-4 and TRBJ2-1, with 7 bases that match TRBD2. Trimming took 5 bases from V and 12 from J; bases not matched to a gene: 13. The CDR3 covers 14 residues. The CDR3 is CASSPGLGGQRQFF. The CDR3 nucleotides are TGTGCCAGCAGTCCCGGACTAGGTGGTCAGAGGCAGTTCTTC.

This clonotype was observed a handful of times. J is TRBJ2-3 and V is TRBV7-2; no definite D call. The CDR3 is made up of 14 amino acids. The germline gives CDR1 SGHTA, CDR2 FQGNSA. Trimming took off 4 bases at V and 5 bases at J, with 13 bases between the two ends. CDR3 protein: CASSYGLGEDTQYF. The DNA for the CDR3 is TGTGCCAGCAGCTACGGGCTCGGAGAAGATACGCAGTATTTT.

The chain has TRBV20-1 and TRBJ2-1; D unclear. Trimming pared 0 bases from V and 3 bases from J, leaving 12 bases between. The CDR3 length is 15 residues. The germline V gene encodes CDR1 DFQATT and CDR2 SNEGSKA (reference sequence). The DNA of the CDR3 is TGCAGTGCTAGAGATGTGGGGTCGAACTACAATGAGCAGTTCTTC. Translated, it gives CSARDVGSNYNEQFF.

This rearrangement joins TRBV7-9 to TRBJ1-5; D not resolved. The CDR3 is 13 residues long. The germline V gene has CDR1 SEHNR and CDR2 FQNEAQ (reference sequence). Trimming left V 9 bases short and J 2 bases short, with 11 bases between. In nucleotides, the CDR3 is TGTGCCAGGCGGGAGTTGGGCAATCAGCCCCAGCATTTT. It encodes CARRELGNQPQHF. Full variable domain (rest looked up from reference TRBV7-9 and TRBJ1-5): DTGVSQNPRHKITKRGQNVTFRCDPISEHNRLYWYRQTLGQGPEFLTYFQNEAQLEKSRLLSDRFSAERPKGSFSTLEIQRTEQGDSAMYLCARRELGNQPQHFGDGTRLSIL.

As DNA, the CDR3 is TGTGCCAGCAGCAGTCTTCGGCGGGAGCCCCTGCACACAGATACGCAGTATTTT. This gives the protein CASSSLRREPLHTDTQYF. The rearrangement joins TRBV11-2 to TRBJ2-3; 7 bases line up with TRBD2. J was trimmed by 2 bases and V by 5 bases; bases with no gene match: 16. In germline, CDR1 is SGHAT, CDR2 FQNNGV. The CDR3 loop spans 18 amino acids.

V and J are TRBV5-4 and TRBJ1-4, with D perhaps matching TRBD1 (5 bases). The V and J ends lost 4 bases and 7 bases respectively, with 14 bases between them. This CDR3 is built from 14 residues. The germline V gene has CDR1 SGHNT and CDR2 YYREEE (reference sequence). This CDR3 is CASSGEEGPEKLFF. CDR3 nucleotides: TGTGCCAGCAGCGGTGAGGAGGGACCTGAAAAACTGTTTTTT.

This chain joins TRBV7-2 and TRBJ2-7; D perhaps matches TRBD1 (6 bases). The V and J ends lost 0 bases and 0 bases respectively, with 15 bases between them. Germline V lookup: CDR1 SGHTA, CDR2 FQGNSA. The CDR3 has 17 amino acids. The CDR3 DNA sequence: TGTGCCAGCAGCTTAGCGTCAGGGGTCCGGAGCTCCTACGAGCAGTACTTC. Encoded protein: CASSLASGVRSSYEQYF.

This clonotype has only a few counts. The V and J genes are TRBV15 and TRBJ1-6; possible D gene TRBD1, 5 bases. The germline V gene has CDR1 LNHNV and CDR2 YYDKDF (reference sequence). The length of the CDR3 is 16 residues. V was cut by 0 bases and J by 10 bases, with 16 bases left in between. CDR3 in DNA: TGTGCCACCAGCAGAGATCGGAGCCTCAAGGGGTCACCCCTCCACTTT. This translates into CATSRDRSLKGSPLHF.

The V gene is TRBV20-1, the J gene TRBJ2-2, with D unresolved. In germline, CDR1 is DFQATT, CDR2 SNEGSKA (reference sequence). The CDR3 totals 16 residues. V shed 5 bases and J shed 1 base, with 17 bases lying between them. The CDR3 sequence: CSAARTIPKNTGELFF. The DNA for the CDR3 is TGCAGTGCTGCGAGAACTATTCCCAAGAACACCGGGGAGCTGTTTTTT.